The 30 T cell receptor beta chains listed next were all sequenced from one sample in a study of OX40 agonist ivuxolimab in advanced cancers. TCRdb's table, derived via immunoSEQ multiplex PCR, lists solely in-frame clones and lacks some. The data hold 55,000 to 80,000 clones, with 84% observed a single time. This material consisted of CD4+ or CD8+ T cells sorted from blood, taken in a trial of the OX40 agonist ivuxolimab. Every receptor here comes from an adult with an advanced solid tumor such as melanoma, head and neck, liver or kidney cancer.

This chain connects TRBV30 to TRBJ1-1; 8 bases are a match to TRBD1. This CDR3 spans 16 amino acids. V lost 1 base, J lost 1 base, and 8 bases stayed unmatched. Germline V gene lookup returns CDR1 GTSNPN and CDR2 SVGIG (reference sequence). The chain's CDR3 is CAWSGDRRGTNTEAFF. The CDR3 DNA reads TGTGCCTGGAGTGGGGACAGGAGGGGGACGAACACTGAAGCTTTCTTT.

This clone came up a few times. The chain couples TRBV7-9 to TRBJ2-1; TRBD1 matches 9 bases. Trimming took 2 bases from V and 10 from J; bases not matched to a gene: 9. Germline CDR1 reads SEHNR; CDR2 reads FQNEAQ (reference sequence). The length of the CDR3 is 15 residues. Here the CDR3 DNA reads TGTGCCAGCAGCTTATCATGGGACAGGGTCAAGGAGCAGTTCTTC. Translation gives CASSLSWDRVKEQFF.

The chain's CDR3 is CASSYGGDAAEAFF. CDR3 sequence (DNA): TGTGCCAGCAGTTACGGGGGGGACGCAGCCGAAGCTTTCTTT. The gene calls are TRBV6-5 and TRBJ1-1; weak D call: TRBD1 (5 bases). The CDR3 is made up of 14 amino acids. V dropped 2 bases and J dropped 8 bases, with 15 bases sitting between them. Germline V gene lookup returns CDR1 MNHEY and CDR2 SVGAGI.

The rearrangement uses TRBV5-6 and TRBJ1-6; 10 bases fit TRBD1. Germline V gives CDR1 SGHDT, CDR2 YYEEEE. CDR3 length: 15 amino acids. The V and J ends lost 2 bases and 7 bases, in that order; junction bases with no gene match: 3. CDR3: CASSFRQGANSPLHF. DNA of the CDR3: TGTGCCAGCAGCTTCAGACAGGGGGCAAATTCACCCCTCCACTTT.

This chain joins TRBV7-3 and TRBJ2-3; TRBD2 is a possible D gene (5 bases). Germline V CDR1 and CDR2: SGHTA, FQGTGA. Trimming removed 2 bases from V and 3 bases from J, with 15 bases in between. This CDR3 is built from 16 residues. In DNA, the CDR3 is TGTGCCAGCAGCTTAGGGCTAGGGAGCTCTACAGATACGCAGTATTTT. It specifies CASSLGLGSSTDTQYF.

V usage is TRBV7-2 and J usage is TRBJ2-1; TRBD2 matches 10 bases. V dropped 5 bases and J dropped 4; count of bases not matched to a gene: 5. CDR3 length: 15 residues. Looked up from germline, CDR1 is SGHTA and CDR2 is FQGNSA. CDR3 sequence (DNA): TGTGCCAGCAGCCCAGGGACTAGCGTTTACAATGAGCAGTTCTTC. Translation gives CASSPGTSVYNEQFF.

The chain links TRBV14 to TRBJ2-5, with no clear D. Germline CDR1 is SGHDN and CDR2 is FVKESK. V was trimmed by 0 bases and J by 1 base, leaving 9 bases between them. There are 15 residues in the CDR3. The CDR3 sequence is CASSQEWPVQETQYF. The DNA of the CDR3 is TGTGCCAGCAGCCAAGAGTGGCCAGTCCAAGAGACCCAGTACTTC.

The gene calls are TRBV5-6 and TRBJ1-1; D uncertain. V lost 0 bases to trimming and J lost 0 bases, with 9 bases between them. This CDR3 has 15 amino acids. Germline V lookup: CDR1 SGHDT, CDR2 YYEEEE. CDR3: CASSLVSTLNTEAFF. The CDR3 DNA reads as TGTGCCAGCAGCTTGGTTAGCACCTTGAACACTGAAGCTTTCTTT.

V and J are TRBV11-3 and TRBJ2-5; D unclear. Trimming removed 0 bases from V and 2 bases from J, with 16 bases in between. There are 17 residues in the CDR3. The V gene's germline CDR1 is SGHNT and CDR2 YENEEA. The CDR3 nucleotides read TGTGCCAGCAGCTTAGATCCCGGGCCAGCCTCGCAAGAGACCCAGTACTTC. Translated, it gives CASSLDPGPASQETQYF.

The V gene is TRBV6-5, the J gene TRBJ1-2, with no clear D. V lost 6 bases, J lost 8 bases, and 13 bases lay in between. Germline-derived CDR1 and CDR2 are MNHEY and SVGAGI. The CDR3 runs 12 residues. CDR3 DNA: TGTGCCAGCAGCCCCTCGGGTAGAGGCTACACCTTC. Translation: CASSPSGRGYTF.

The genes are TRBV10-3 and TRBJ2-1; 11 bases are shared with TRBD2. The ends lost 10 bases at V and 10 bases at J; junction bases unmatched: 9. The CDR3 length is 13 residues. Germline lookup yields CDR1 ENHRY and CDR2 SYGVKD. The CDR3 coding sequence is TGTGCCACCTTACTAGCGGGAGCGCGGGAGCAGTTCTTC. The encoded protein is CATLLAGAREQFF.

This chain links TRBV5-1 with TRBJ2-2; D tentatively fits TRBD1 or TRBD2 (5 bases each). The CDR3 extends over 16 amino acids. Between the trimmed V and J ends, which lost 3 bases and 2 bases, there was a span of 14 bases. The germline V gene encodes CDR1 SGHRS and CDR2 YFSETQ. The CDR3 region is CASSYRGQGNTGELFF. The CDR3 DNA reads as TGCGCCAGCAGCTACCGGGGCCAAGGAAACACCGGGGAGCTGTTTTTT.

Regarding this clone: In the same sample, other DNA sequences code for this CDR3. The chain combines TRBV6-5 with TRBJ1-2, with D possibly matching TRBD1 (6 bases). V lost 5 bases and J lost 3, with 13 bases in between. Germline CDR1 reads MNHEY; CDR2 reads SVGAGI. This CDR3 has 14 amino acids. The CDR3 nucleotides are TGTGCCAGCAGTCCGGGGGGGGCGGACTATGGCTACACCTTC. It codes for CASSPGGADYGYTF.

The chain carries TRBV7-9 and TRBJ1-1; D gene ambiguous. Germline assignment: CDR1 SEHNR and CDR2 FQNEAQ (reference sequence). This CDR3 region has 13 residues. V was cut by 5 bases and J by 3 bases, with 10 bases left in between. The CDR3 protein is CASSPSRDTEAFF. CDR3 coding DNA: TGTGCCAGCAGCCCCTCGAGGGACACTGAAGCTTTCTTT. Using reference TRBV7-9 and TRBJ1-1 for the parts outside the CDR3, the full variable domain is DTGVSQNPRHKITKRGQNVTFRCDPISEHNRLYWYRQTLGQGPEFLTYFQNEAQLEKSRLLSDRFSAERPKGSFSTLEIQRTEQGDSAMYLCASSPSRDTEAFFGQGTRLTVV.

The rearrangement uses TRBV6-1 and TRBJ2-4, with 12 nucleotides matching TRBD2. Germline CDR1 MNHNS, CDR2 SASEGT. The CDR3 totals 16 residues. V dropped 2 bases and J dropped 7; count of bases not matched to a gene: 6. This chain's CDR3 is CASSELAGGGANIQYF. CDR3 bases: TGTGCCAGCAGTGAACTAGCGGGAGGGGGGGCGAACATTCAGTACTTC.

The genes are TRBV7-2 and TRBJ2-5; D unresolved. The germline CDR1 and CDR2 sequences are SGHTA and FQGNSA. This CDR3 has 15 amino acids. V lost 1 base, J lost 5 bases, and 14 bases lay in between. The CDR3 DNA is TGTGCCAGCAGCTTAGAGAGCTACAACGGGGAGACCCAGTACTTC. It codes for CASSLESYNGETQYF.

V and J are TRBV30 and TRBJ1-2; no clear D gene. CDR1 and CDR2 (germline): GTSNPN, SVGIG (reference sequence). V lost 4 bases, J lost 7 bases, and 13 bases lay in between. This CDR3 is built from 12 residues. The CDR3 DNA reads TGTGCCTGGATCTCTATTCGGGTTGGCTACACCTTC. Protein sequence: CAWISIRVGYTF.

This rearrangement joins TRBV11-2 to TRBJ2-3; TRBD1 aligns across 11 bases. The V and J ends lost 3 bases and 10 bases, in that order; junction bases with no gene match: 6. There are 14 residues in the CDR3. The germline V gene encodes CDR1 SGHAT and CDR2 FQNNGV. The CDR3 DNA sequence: TGTGCCAGCAGCTTCGGGGACAGGGGGACCCCGCAGTATTTT. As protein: CASSFGDRGTPQYF.

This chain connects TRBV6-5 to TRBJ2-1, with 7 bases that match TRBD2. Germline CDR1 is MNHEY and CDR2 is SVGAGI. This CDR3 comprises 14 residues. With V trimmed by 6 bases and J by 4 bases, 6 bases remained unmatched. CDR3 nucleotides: TGTGCCAGCAGCCCCCCGGGAGGATACAATGAGCAGTTCTTC. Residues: CASSPPGGYNEQFF.

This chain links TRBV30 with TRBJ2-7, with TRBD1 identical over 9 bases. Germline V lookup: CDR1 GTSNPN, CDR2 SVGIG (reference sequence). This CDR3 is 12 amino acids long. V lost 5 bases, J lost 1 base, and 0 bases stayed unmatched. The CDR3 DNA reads TGTGCCTGGGGACAGGGGTCCTACGAGCAGTACTTC. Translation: CAWGQGSYEQYF. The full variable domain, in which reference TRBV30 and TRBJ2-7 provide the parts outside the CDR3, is SQTIHQWPATLVQPVGSPLSLECTVEGTSNPNLYWYRQAAGRGLQLLFYSVGIGQISSEVPQNLSASRPQDRQFILSSKKLLLSDSGFYLCAWGQGSYEQYFGPGTRLTVT.

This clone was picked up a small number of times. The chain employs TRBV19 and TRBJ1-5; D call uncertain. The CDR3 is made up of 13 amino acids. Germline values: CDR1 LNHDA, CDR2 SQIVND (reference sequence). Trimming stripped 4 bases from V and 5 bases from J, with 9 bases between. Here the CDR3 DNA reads TGTGCCAGTAGTAGATTAGATGATCAGCCCCAGCATTTT. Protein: CASSRLDDQPQHF.

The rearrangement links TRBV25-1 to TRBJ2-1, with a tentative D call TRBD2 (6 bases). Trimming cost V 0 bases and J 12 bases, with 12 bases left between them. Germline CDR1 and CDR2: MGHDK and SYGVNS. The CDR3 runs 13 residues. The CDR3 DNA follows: TGTGCCAGCAGTGAATACGGTCCCGGGGGGCAGTTCTTC. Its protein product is CASSEYGPGGQFF.

The CDR3: CASSLGPPIRTEAFF. Written as DNA, the CDR3 is TGCGCCAGCAGCTTGGGCCCCCCCATCCGCACTGAAGCTTTCTTT. The chain couples TRBV5-1 to TRBJ1-1; D is unclear. Between the trimmed V and J ends, which lost 0 bases and 4 bases, there was a span of 13 bases. The CDR3 length is 15 residues. Germline CDR1 reads SGHRS; CDR2 reads YFSETQ.

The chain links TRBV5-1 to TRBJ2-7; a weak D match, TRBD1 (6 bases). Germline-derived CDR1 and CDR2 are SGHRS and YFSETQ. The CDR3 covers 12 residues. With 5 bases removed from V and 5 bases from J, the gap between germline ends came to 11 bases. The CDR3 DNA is TGCGCCAGCAGACAGGGTCTCAACGAGCAGTACTTC. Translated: CASRQGLNEQYF. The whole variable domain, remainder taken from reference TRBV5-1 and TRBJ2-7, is KAGVTQTPRYLIKTRGQQVTLSCSPISGHRSVSWYQQTPGQGLQFLFEYFSETQRNKGNFPGRFSGRQFSNSRSEMNVSTLELGDSALYLCASRQGLNEQYFGPGTRLTVT.

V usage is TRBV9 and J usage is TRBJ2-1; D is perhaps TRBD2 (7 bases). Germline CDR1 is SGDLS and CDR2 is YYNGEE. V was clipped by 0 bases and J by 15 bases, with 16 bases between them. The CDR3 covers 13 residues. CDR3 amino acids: CASSVAGGHRAFF. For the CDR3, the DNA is TGTGCCAGCAGCGTAGCGGGGGGCCACCGGGCGTTCTTC. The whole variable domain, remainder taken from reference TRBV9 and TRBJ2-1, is DSGVTQTPKHLITATGQRVTLRCSPRSGDLSVYWYQQSLDQGLQFLIQYYNGEERAKGNILERFSAQQFPDLHSELNLSSLELGDSALYFCASSVAGGHRAFFGPGTRLTVL.

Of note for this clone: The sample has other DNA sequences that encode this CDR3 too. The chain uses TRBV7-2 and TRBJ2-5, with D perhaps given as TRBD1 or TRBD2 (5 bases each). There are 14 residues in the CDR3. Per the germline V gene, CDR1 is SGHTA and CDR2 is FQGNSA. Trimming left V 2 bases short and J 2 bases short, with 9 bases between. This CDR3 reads CASSLSGGQETQYF. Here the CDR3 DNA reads TGTGCCAGCAGCTTATCTGGGGGACAAGAGACCCAGTACTTC.

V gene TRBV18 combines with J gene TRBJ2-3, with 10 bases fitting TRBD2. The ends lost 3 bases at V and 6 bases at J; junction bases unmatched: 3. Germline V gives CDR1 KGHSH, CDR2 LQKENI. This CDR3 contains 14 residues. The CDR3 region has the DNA TGTGCCAGCTCACCTCCGGGACTAGCGGATACGCAGTATTTT. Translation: CASSPPGLADTQYF. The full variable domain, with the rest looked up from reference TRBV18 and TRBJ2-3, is NAGVMQNPRHLVRRRGQEARLRCSPMKGHSHVYWYRQLPEEGLKFMVYLQKENIIDESGMPKERFSAEFPKEGPSILRIQQVVRGDSAAYFCASSPPGLADTQYFGPGTRLTVL.

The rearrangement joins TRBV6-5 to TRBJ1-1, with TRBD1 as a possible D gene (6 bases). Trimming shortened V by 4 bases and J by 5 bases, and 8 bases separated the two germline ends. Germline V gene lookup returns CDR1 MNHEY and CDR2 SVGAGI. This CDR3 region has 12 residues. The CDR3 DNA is TGTGCCAGCAGTTTAAGGGGGACTGAAGCTTTCTTT. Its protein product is CASSLRGTEAFF.

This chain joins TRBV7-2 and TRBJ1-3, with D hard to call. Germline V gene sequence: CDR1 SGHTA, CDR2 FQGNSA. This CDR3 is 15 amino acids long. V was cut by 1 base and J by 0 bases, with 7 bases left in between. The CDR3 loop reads CASSLVRNSGNTIYF. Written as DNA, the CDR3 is TGTGCCAGCAGCTTAGTACGGAACTCTGGAAACACCATATATTTT.

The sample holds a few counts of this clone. CDR3 amino acids: CASSPPPRYNEQFF. In DNA, the CDR3 is TGTGCCAGCAGTCCCCCCCCGAGATACAATGAGCAGTTCTTC. The rearrangement joins TRBV6-5 to TRBJ2-1, with unresolved D. CDR1 MNHEY and CDR2 SVGAGI come from the germline V gene. V was cut by 5 bases and J by 4 bases, with 12 bases left in between. The CDR3 spans 14 residues.